The clone carrying this T cell receptor (beta chain) was recorded only once. Study members were between about 18 and 95 years old and lived in 25 or so US regions. The data are from a study of blood T cell repertoires in COVID-19. The wider study: Samples of COVID-19 (acute and convalescent) were obtained from the United States, Italy and Spain.

Under the authors' procedure: Amplification of reference gene primers was used by the study to estimate nucleated cell counts. Profiling relied on immunoSEQ multiplex PCR, and the TCRdb table lists in-frame clones only, not all of them. V and J calls and clone size are as listed in that table; D and trimming were resolved from the DNA. The table records approximately 200,000 clones, 81% of them present only once. Deletions cut 1 base from V and 3 bases from J, with 10 bases between. CDR3 size: 15 residues. Germline CDR1 reads SGHNT; CDR2 reads YYREEE (reference sequence). The V and J genes are TRBV5-4 and TRBJ1-4; D not certain. Sequencing input: PBMCs or T cells enriched from blood (not recorded which). The receptor comes from a man aged 40-49 years who had recovered from COVID-19. Here the CDR3 reads CASSLIGGPNEKLFF. The CDR3 region has the DNA TGTGCCAGCAGCTTGATCGGCGGCCCTAATGAAAAACTGTTTTTT.